One TCR beta chain is described in this entry. With MiXCR, TCRdb called clones anew from the PCR reads. The sample carries 50,000 or so clones, 20% to 25% recorded once. This sample was included in a study of metastatic and nonmetastatic thyroid tumors. Until they underwent thyroid surgery, no patient had received any treatment. Sequences were obtained from blood. The source of this sequence is a male donor with papillary thyroid cancer or a benign thyroid nodule (not recorded which). Some clones in this sample may be carry-over from other donors' samples.

The CDR3 loop is CASKPRDRESSYEQYF. CDR3 coding DNA: TGTGCCTCGAAGCCCCGGGACAGGGAAAGCTCCTACGAGCAGTACTTC. The V gene is TRBV30, the J gene TRBJ2-7, with 9 bases lining up with TRBD1. The junction had 13 bases not matched to a gene; V was cut back by 7 bases and J by 0 bases. This CDR3 is built from 16 residues. The V gene's germline CDR1 is GTSNPN and CDR2 SVGIG (reference sequence).